These 15 T cell receptor beta chains were sequenced from one sample in a study of identical twins. TCRdb called the 5' RACE reads again in MiXCR, with one record for every CDR3 protein. This sample has roughly 750,000 distinct CDR3 sequences, with about 20% found just once. The same sample was also studied in work on T cells expressing NK-cell markers.

What was sequenced was PBMCs. The receptors derive from a woman in her late teens or twenties in good health.

This clonotype was detected a few times. The V call is TRBV5-1, the J call TRBJ2-2, with no clear D. Trimming stripped 4 bases from V and 6 bases from J, with 10 bases between. The CDR3 is 13 residues long. Germline V lookup: CDR1 SGHRS, CDR2 YFSETQ. CDR3 loop: CASSVDLPGELFF. CDR3 nucleotide sequence: TGCGCCAGCAGCGTAGACTTGCCCGGGGAGCTGTTTTTT.

The chain recombines TRBV10-3 with TRBJ2-7, with D perhaps matching TRBD2 (6 bases). This CDR3 comprises 13 residues. V lost 5 bases and J 6 bases, leaving 14 bases between the germline ends. CDR1 is ENHRY, CDR2 SYGVKD, per germline. The CDR3 nucleotides read TGTGCCATCAGTCCCGAGCGGGTGGGCGAGCAGTACTTC. Protein: CAISPERVGEQYF.

This clonotype was recorded only once. V and J are TRBV7-9 and TRBJ2-7; TRBD1 or TRBD2 may be the D gene (5 bases each). V dropped 3 bases and J dropped 2 bases, with 14 bases sitting between them. Germline-derived CDR1 and CDR2 are SEHNR and FQNEAQ (reference sequence). The CDR3 covers 15 residues. The CDR3 DNA reads as TGTGCCAGCAGCTTCGCCGGGACGGCCCCCTACGAGCAGTACTTC. It encodes CASSFAGTAPYEQYF. The full variable domain, rest sourced from reference TRBV7-9 and TRBJ2-7, is DTGVSQNPRHKITKRGQNVTFRCDPISEHNRLYWYRQTLGQGPEFLTYFQNEAQLEKSRLLSDRFSAERPKGSFSTLEIQRTEQGDSAMYLCASSFAGTAPYEQYFGPGTRLTVT.

This clonotype was counted a few times. This chain connects TRBV20-1 to TRBJ2-7; D may be TRBD2 (6 bases). Germline V gene sequence: CDR1 DFQATT, CDR2 SNEGSKA (reference sequence). Trimming removed 6 bases at V and 1 base at J, with 16 bases between. This CDR3 comprises 14 residues. CDR3 protein: CSAHQGAGSYEQYF. The CDR3 nucleotides read TGCAGTGCCCACCAGGGTGCGGGGTCCTACGAGCAGTACTTC.

The chain links TRBV12-3 or TRBV12-4 to TRBJ2-7; 7 bases fit TRBD1. V dropped 4 bases and J dropped 3; count of bases not matched to a gene: 6. The CDR3 has 14 residues. CDR3 residues: CASSSRNRGYEQYF. DNA of the CDR3: TGTGCCAGCAGTTCCCGGAACAGGGGCTACGAGCAGTACTTC.

Only a few counts were recorded for this clonotype. The CDR3 is CSAWDSRTDTQYF. The CDR3 DNA sequence: TGCAGTGCTTGGGACTCCCGCACAGATACGCAGTATTTT. The chain joins TRBV20-1 to TRBJ2-3; TRBD2 might be the D (6 bases). V was trimmed by 5 bases and J by 1 base, leaving 10 bases between them. From germline, CDR1 is DFQATT and CDR2 SNEGSKA (reference sequence). The CDR3 runs 13 residues.

The chain is built from TRBV10-3 and TRBJ1-3; D perhaps matches TRBD1 (5 bases). Trimming pared 4 bases from V and 2 bases from J, leaving 9 bases between. CDR1 is ENHRY, CDR2 SYGVKD, per germline. CDR3 length: 14 amino acids. CDR3 loop: CAISGQGAGNTIYF. The CDR3 region has the DNA TGTGCCATCAGTGGCCAAGGGGCTGGAAACACCATATATTTT.

This chain uses TRBV24-1 with TRBJ2-1; 7 bases align to TRBD1. The CDR3 consists of 14 residues. Trimming cost V 9 bases and J 7 bases; bases outside gene matches: 11. Per the germline V gene, CDR1 is KGHDR and CDR2 is SFDVKD. DNA for the CDR3: TGTGCCACCGGGGGATTACAGGGGCGGAATGAGCAGTTCTTC. This encodes CATGGLQGRNEQFF.

In its sample, this clonotype was seen a few times. The rearrangement joins TRBV24-1 to TRBJ2-3, with 10 bases aligning to TRBD1. Germline-derived CDR1 and CDR2 are KGHDR and SFDVKD. The CDR3 covers 16 residues. V gave up 2 bases and J gave up 1 base; unmatched junction bases: 2. The CDR3 sequence is CATSDYGQGGTDTQYF. CDR3 nucleotide sequence: TGTGCCACCAGTGATTATGGACAGGGGGGCACAGATACGCAGTATTTT.

This CDR3 reads CASRTLAGGHHEQFF. The DNA of the CDR3 is TGTGCCAGCAGAACGCTAGCGGGGGGCCATCATGAGCAGTTCTTC. This sequence joins TRBV6-1 and TRBJ2-1, with 11 bases identical to TRBD2. This CDR3 has 15 amino acids. With V trimmed by 6 bases and J by 8 bases, 9 bases remained unmatched. Per the germline V gene, CDR1 is MNHNS and CDR2 is SASEGT.

This clonotype was recorded a few times. V and J are TRBV20-1 and TRBJ2-2; TRBD2 might be the D (6 bases). The CDR3 totals 13 residues. CDR1 and CDR2 (germline): DFQATT, SNEGSKA (reference sequence). V lost 2 bases to trimming and J lost 7 bases, with 11 bases between them. This CDR3 reads CSARHPGGGELFF. In DNA form, the CDR3 reads TGCAGTGCTAGACACCCCGGGGGCGGGGAGCTGTTTTTT.

As to this clonotype: At one boundary the junction diverges from the germline segment, which might be a read error. The chain employs TRBV7-9 and TRBJ2-3; D is uncertain. The germline gives CDR1 SEHNR, CDR2 FQNEAQ (reference sequence). The CDR3 is made up of 9 amino acids. DNA of the CDR3: TGTGCCAGCAGCCCCTGGGGTCCTTTT. Translation: CASSPWGPF. Full variable domain (rest looked up from reference TRBV7-9 and TRBJ2-3): DTGVSQNPRHKITKRGQNVTFRCDPISEHNRLYWYRQTLGQGPEFLTYFQNEAQLEKSRLLSDRFSAERPKGSFSTLEIQRTEQGDSAMYLCASSPWGPFGPGTRLTVL.

The V and J genes are TRBV9 and TRBJ1-1; TRBD1 might be the D (5 bases). Between the trimmed V and J ends, which lost 4 bases and 4 bases, there was a span of 17 bases. Germline CDR1 and CDR2: SGDLS and YYNGEE. CDR3 size: 15 residues. The CDR3 protein is CASSPPGGIGTEAFF. The CDR3 nucleotides are TGTGCCAGCAGCCCCCCCGGGGGGATCGGCACTGAAGCTTTCTTT.

This clonotype has a handful of counts. The rearrangement uses TRBV7-2 and TRBJ2-5, with D hard to call. Germline V CDR1 and CDR2: SGHTA, FQGNSA. The CDR3 runs to 17 residues. V was cut by 5 bases and J by 0 bases, with 19 bases left in between. CDR3 in amino acids: CASSRAGSTAYQETQYF. In DNA form, the CDR3 reads TGTGCCAGCAGCCGTGCAGGTTCCACTGCGTACCAAGAGACCCAGTACTTC.

The V call is TRBV11-2, the J call TRBJ2-1; 10 bases line up with TRBD2. Germline V gene data show CDR1 as SGHAT and CDR2 as FQNNGV. The CDR3 spans 15 residues. V lost 3 bases, J lost 9 bases, and 8 bases stayed unmatched. The CDR3 bases are TGTGCCAGCAGCTTGGTCGTACTAGCGGGAAGTGAGCAGTTCTTC. It specifies CASSLVVLAGSEQFF.